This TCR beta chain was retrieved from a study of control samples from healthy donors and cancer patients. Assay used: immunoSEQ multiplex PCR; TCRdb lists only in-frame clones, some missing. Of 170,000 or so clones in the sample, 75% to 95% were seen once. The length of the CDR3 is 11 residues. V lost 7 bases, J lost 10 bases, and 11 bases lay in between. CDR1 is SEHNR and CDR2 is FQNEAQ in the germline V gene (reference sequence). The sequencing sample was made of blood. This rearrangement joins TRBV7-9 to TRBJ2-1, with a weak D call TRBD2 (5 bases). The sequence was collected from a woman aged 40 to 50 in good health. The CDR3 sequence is CASTLGVEQFF. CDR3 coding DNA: TGTGCCAGCACCCTGGGAGTGGAGCAGTTCTTC.